One and the same sample provided the 26 T cell receptor beta chains below, sequenced in a study of spatial heterogeneity in lung cancer. Stated time point: sample taken at primary tumor resection. The authors sequenced whole RNA from tumor, nontumor lung or frozen PBMC without sorting. One entry per CDR3 protein, called by TCRdb with MiXCR from the 5' RACE reads. The sample has almost 75,000 distinct CDR3 sequences; less than 15% are singletons. The sequences come from PBMCs, collected at surgery. The receptors come from a male donor with early-stage non-small cell lung cancer.

This clonotype was observed many times. This rearrangement joins TRBV29-1 to TRBJ2-3, with D perhaps TRBD2 (5 bases). This CDR3 spans 16 amino acids. Germline-derived CDR1 and CDR2 are SQVTM and ANQGSEA. Deletions cut 0 bases from V and 4 bases from J, with 17 bases between. The CDR3 nucleotides read TGCAGCGTTGAAGATATTTGGGGAGTTGTGGCAGATACGCAGTATTTT. This translates into CSVEDIWGVVADTQYF.

This clonotype was counted between two and nine times. This chain uses TRBV7-9 with TRBJ2-5; 7 positions agree with TRBD1. This CDR3 region has 14 residues. J lost 2 bases, V lost 1 base, and 1 base had no gene match. Per germline, CDR1 SEHNR and CDR2 FQNEAQ (reference sequence). In nucleotides, the CDR3 is TGTGCCAGCAGCTTAGAGGGACAGCAAGAGACCCAGTACTTC. The encoded protein is CASSLEGQQETQYF.

The chain links TRBV27 to TRBJ2-3, with unresolved D. Germline lookup yields CDR1 MNHEY and CDR2 SMNVEV (reference sequence). This CDR3 is 14 amino acids long. V dropped 4 bases and J dropped 1 base, with 9 bases sitting between them. This chain's CDR3 is CASSYWQGTDTQYF. As DNA, the CDR3 is TGTGCCAGCAGTTATTGGCAGGGCACAGATACGCAGTATTTT.

The sample holds a few counts of this clonotype. V and J are TRBV5-1 and TRBJ2-7; the D call may be TRBD1 or TRBD2 (5 bases each). Trimming stripped 1 base from V and 6 bases from J, with 11 bases between. The length of the CDR3 is 13 residues. Germline lookup yields CDR1 SGHRS and CDR2 YFSETQ. CDR3 bases: TGCGCCAGCAGCTTGACTGGGACGGGCGAGCAGTACTTC. Its protein is CASSLTGTGEQYF. The full variable domain, its missing parts supplied by reference TRBV5-1 and TRBJ2-7, is KAGVTQTPRYLIKTRGQQVTLSCSPISGHRSVSWYQQTPGQGLQFLFEYFSETQRNKGNFPGRFSGRQFSNSRSEMNVSTLELGDSALYLCASSLTGTGEQYFGPGTRLTVT.

The V call is TRBV5-4, the J call TRBJ2-5; D is perhaps TRBD2 (5 bases). The CDR3 extends over 14 amino acids. The V end lost 4 bases, the J end lost 2 bases, and 12 bases lay between the germline ends. Germline CDR1 SGHNT, CDR2 YYREEE (reference sequence). For the CDR3, the DNA is TGTGCCAGCAGCCGGGGTGGAGCTCAAGAGACCCAGTACTTC. Protein product: CASSRGGAQETQYF. The variable domain in full, with the rest retrieved from reference TRBV5-4 and TRBJ2-5, is ETGVTQSPTHLIKTRGQQVTLRCSSQSGHNTVSWYQQALGQGPQFIFQYYREEENGRGNFPPRFSGLQFPNYSSELNVNALELDDSALYLCASSRGGAQETQYFGPGTRLLVL.

This clonotype has a handful of counts. V usage is TRBV12-3 or TRBV12-4 and J usage is TRBJ1-5; no firm D call. The V gene lost 3 bases and the J gene lost 3 bases, with 0 bases spanning the gap. The CDR3 sequence is 11 residues long. CDR3 sequence (DNA): TGTGCCAGCAGTTTCAATCAGCCCCAGCATTTT. Residues: CASSFNQPQHF.

This clonotype was detected a few times. The genes are TRBV11-3 and TRBJ2-1; a weak D match, TRBD2 (6 bases). Germline assignment: CDR1 SGHNT and CDR2 YENEEA. This CDR3 region has 19 residues. The V and J ends lost 3 bases and 0 bases respectively, with 21 bases between them. The CDR3 DNA reads TGTGCCAGCAGCTTCTCGGCCTCATATACGGGAGTCTCCTACAATGAGCAGTTCTTC. Protein: CASSFSASYTGVSYNEQFF.

This clonotype was detected many times. V gene TRBV9 combines with J gene TRBJ2-5; D unclear. In germline, CDR1 is SGDLS, CDR2 YYNGEE. V gave up 4 bases and J gave up 3 bases, with 4 bases separating them. The CDR3 totals 11 residues. The CDR3 DNA is TGTGCCAGCAGCCGGGAAGAGACCCAGTACTTC. This gives the protein CASSREETQYF.

This clonotype was recorded a few times. The chain has TRBV9 and TRBJ2-3, with 9 nucleotides matching TRBD1. The ends lost 6 bases at V and 3 bases at J; junction bases unmatched: 8. Per germline, CDR1 SGDLS and CDR2 YYNGEE. This CDR3 contains 15 residues. The CDR3 reads CASTRTGVATDTQYF. The CDR3 coding sequence is TGTGCCAGCACCCGGACAGGGGTTGCGACAGATACGCAGTATTTT. The full variable domain, rest sourced from reference TRBV9 and TRBJ2-3, is DSGVTQTPKHLITATGQRVTLRCSPRSGDLSVYWYQQSLDQGLQFLIQYYNGEERAKGNILERFSAQQFPDLHSELNLSSLELGDSALYFCASTRTGVATDTQYFGPGTRLTVL.

The chain carries TRBV4-2 and TRBJ2-1; no clear D. This CDR3 comprises 15 residues. The V end lost 0 bases, the J end lost 3 bases, and 9 bases lay between the germline ends. The germline V gene encodes CDR1 LGHNA and CDR2 YNFKEQ. In DNA, the CDR3 is TGTGCCAGCAGCCAAGAGATTGGTGTCTACAATGAGCAGTTCTTC. Protein product: CASSQEIGVYNEQFF.

V and J are TRBV24-1 and TRBJ1-4; D possibly corresponds to TRBD1 (6 bases). CDR3 size: 11 residues. The V end lost 7 bases, the J end lost 12 bases, and 11 bases lay between the germline ends. Germline CDR1 KGHDR, CDR2 SFDVKD. CDR3 nucleotides: TGTGCCACCAGCACCGGGACACAACTGTTTTTT. Its protein is CATSTGTQLFF.

This clonotype has a handful of counts. Germline and junction disagree at one end, which may indicate a read error. The chain couples TRBV4-1 to TRBJ2-5; D not certain. The CDR3 contains 14 residues. Germline assignment: CDR1 MGHRA and CDR2 YSYEKL. In DNA form, the CDR3 reads TGTGCCAGCAGCCAAGAACAACTCTGGGAGACCCAGTACTTC. It is translated as CASSQEQLWETQYF.

There are a few counts of this clonotype. The chain recombines TRBV30 with TRBJ1-1, with TRBD1 matching over 8 bases. The CDR3 contains 13 residues. The junction had 0 bases not matched to a gene; V was cut back by 3 bases and J by 0 bases. Per the germline V gene, CDR1 is GTSNPN and CDR2 is SVGIG (reference sequence). The CDR3 nucleotides read TGTGCCTGGAGGACAGGGGTGAACACTGAAGCTTTCTTT. This codes for CAWRTGVNTEAFF.

This clonotype was counted a few times. V gene TRBV20-1 combines with J gene TRBJ1-2; 7 bases align to TRBD1. The CDR3 loop spans 15 amino acids. The trim removed 3 bases at V and 1 base at J, leaving 8 bases unmatched. CDR1 is DFQATT and CDR2 is SNEGSKA in the germline V gene (reference sequence). The CDR3 reads CSARETGLLNYGYTF. The CDR3 DNA follows: TGCAGTGCTAGGGAGACAGGGCTCCTTAACTATGGCTACACCTTC.

The chain carries TRBV14 and TRBJ2-7; possibly TRBD1 for D (6 bases). From germline, CDR1 is SGHDN and CDR2 FVKESK. The V end was cut by 3 bases, the J end by 2 bases, with 11 bases between. This CDR3 contains 14 residues. The CDR3 sequence is CASSQTTGTYEQYF. The CDR3 DNA sequence: TGTGCCAGCAGCCAGACGACAGGTACCTACGAGCAGTACTTC. Variable domain in full (rest from reference TRBV14 and TRBJ2-7): EAGVTQFPSHSVIEKGQTVTLRCDPISGHDNLYWYRRVMGKEIKFLLHFVKESKQDESGMPNNRFLAERTGGTYSTLKVQPAELEDSGVYFCASSQTTGTYEQYFGPGTRLTVT.

CDR3 sequence (DNA): TGCAGCGTTGCGGGGACAATGACCGCCTACGAGCAGTACTTC. Residues: CSVAGTMTAYEQYF. The chain links TRBV29-1 to TRBJ2-7; D might be TRBD1 (6 bases). The CDR3 runs 14 residues. V was cut by 4 bases and J by 2 bases, with 15 bases left in between. Looked up from germline, CDR1 is SQVTM and CDR2 is ANQGSEA.

This clonotype has ten or more counts. The rearrangement uses TRBV5-1 and TRBJ1-5, with TRBD1 as a possible D gene (5 bases). The length of the CDR3 is 16 residues. The V and J ends lost 4 bases and 5 bases respectively, with 19 bases between them. Germline lookup yields CDR1 SGHRS and CDR2 YFSETQ. The CDR3 region is CASSPGWGVMDQPQHF. CDR3 nucleotides: TGCGCCAGCAGCCCCGGTTGGGGGGTAATGGATCAGCCCCAGCATTTT.

V is TRBV12-3 or TRBV12-4 and J is TRBJ2-6; D gene unclear. The CDR3 is 15 amino acids. V was trimmed by 6 bases and J by 0 bases, leaving 9 bases between them. CDR3 nucleotides: TGTGCCAGCAGCACCACCGACTCTGGGGCCAACGTCCTGACTTTC. Translating it yields CASSTTDSGANVLTF.

The chain is built from TRBV24-1 and TRBJ2-5; perhaps TRBD1 as D (5 bases). Trimming pared 4 bases from V and 7 bases from J, leaving 15 bases between. Germline assignment: CDR1 KGHDR and CDR2 SFDVKD. The CDR3 loop spans 14 amino acids. The CDR3, as DNA: TGTGCCACCAGTGACGCGACAGCCCCGGGGACCCAGTACTTC. It translates to CATSDATAPGTQYF.

This clonotype was counted many times. The V call is TRBV29-1, the J call TRBJ2-3; TRBD2 might be the D (5 bases). Germline-derived CDR1 and CDR2 are SQVTM and ANQGSEA. The CDR3 extends over 14 amino acids. Trimming took off 6 bases at V and 0 bases at J, with 13 bases between the two ends. The CDR3 protein is CSVDYTSSTDTQYF. CDR3 DNA sequence: TGCAGCGTAGACTACACCTCTAGCACAGATACGCAGTATTTT.

The V gene is TRBV5-1, the J gene TRBJ2-1; D might be TRBD2 (5 bases). V lost 5 bases to trimming and J lost 0 bases, with 12 bases between them. Germline V CDR1 and CDR2: SGHRS, YFSETQ. This CDR3 has 15 residues. This CDR3 reads CASRRSGTSYNEQFF. The CDR3, as DNA: TGCGCCAGCAGACGGAGCGGAACCTCCTACAATGAGCAGTTCTTC.

V and J are TRBV28 and TRBJ2-2, with D possibly matching TRBD1 (6 bases). The ends were cut back, 5 bases at V and 3 bases at J, with 16 bases in the middle. This CDR3 contains 16 residues. The germline gives CDR1 MDHEN, CDR2 SYDVKM. The CDR3 reads CASSAAATGYTGELFF. The CDR3 DNA reads TGTGCCAGCAGTGCCGCGGCGACAGGATACACCGGGGAGCTGTTTTTT.

This clonotype appeared a few times. This chain links TRBV5-6 with TRBJ2-7, with D maybe TRBD1 (6 bases). CDR1 is SGHDT and CDR2 is YYEEEE in the germline V gene. CDR3 length equals 15 residues. The ends were cut back, 2 bases at V and 2 bases at J, with 14 bases in the middle. The CDR3 loop reads CASSFRAGETYEQYF. Here the CDR3 DNA reads TGTGCCAGCAGCTTCCGGGCAGGGGAGACCTACGAGCAGTACTTC.

The rearrangement links TRBV11-1 to TRBJ2-7, with D tentatively TRBD1 (6 bases). The CDR3 has 15 residues. Germline V gene lookup returns CDR1 SGHAT and CDR2 FQDESV (reference sequence). Trimming pared 5 bases from V and 3 bases from J, leaving 17 bases between. This chain's CDR3 is CASSLTRTAYYEQYF. The CDR3 DNA reads TGTGCCAGCAGCCTCACGAGGACAGCCTACTACGAGCAGTACTTC.

This clonotype showed up many times. The rearrangement joins TRBV30 to TRBJ2-3; 7 bases align to TRBD1. Germline lookup yields CDR1 GTSNPN and CDR2 SVGIG (reference sequence). The V segment lost 3 bases and the J segment 4 bases; nucleotides outside the gene matches: 7. The CDR3 totals 14 residues. The chain's CDR3 is CAWSPLGGADTQYF. CDR3 DNA sequence: TGTGCCTGGAGCCCCTTAGGGGGCGCAGATACGCAGTATTTT. Full variable domain (rest looked up from reference TRBV30 and TRBJ2-3): SQTIHQWPATLVQPVGSPLSLECTVEGTSNPNLYWYRQAAGRGLQLLFYSVGIGQISSEVPQNLSASRPQDRQFILSSKKLLLSDSGFYLCAWSPLGGADTQYFGPGTRLTVL.

This clonotype was picked up many times. V is TRBV27 and J is TRBJ2-1; maybe TRBD2 (6 bases). The CDR3 extends over 14 amino acids. V was pared by 2 bases and J by 3 bases, with 8 bases between. Germline assignment: CDR1 MNHEY and CDR2 SMNVEV (reference sequence). The CDR3 here is CASSLAGYYNEQFF. For the CDR3, the DNA is TGTGCCAGCAGTTTAGCGGGGTACTACAATGAGCAGTTCTTC.